The TCR beta chain under discussion was sequenced for a study of blood T cell repertoires in COVID-19. Assay: immunoSEQ multiplex PCR; the TCRdb copy retains only in-frame clones and omits some. The sample lists around 340,000 clones; 75% to 90% were seen once. V lost 2 bases to trimming and J lost 7 bases; unmatched junction nucleotides: 2. Looked up from germline, CDR1 is LGHDT and CDR2 is YNNKEL (reference sequence). The CDR3 has 13 amino acids. Sequencing used peripheral blood. The chain has TRBV3-1 (or the pseudogene TRBV3-2) and TRBJ1-5, with 7 bases that match TRBD1. The clonotype was recovered from an older woman with COVID-19, enrolled during active disease. CDR3 DNA sequence: TGTGCCAGCAGCCAAACAGGGGTACAGCCCCAGCATTTT. Protein: CASSQTGVQPQHF.